The rows below give T cell receptor beta chains drawn from one sample of a study of T-cell reconstitution after alpha-beta-depleted transplantation in children. Via MiXCR, TCRdb re-called the PCR reads, giving one row per CDR3 protein. The table shows some 450,000 distinct CDR3 sequences, with over 40% occurring only once. Sequenced here: PBMCs, sampled before TCRalphabeta/CD19-depleted stem cell transplant. These receptors originate from a girl under 10 years old with aplastic anemia, due to receive a stem cell transplant. Both conserved end residues are part of each CDR3. D genes are given only for firm matches. Clone size is given for some rows only: seen once, a few or many times, or a class if the clone is expanded.

J gene: TRBJ1-2
V gene: TRBV7-8
clone size: -
D gene: -
CDR3 DNA: TGTGCCAGCAGCTTAGTGTCTCAGCCCCTCTATGGCTACACCTTC
CDR3 protein: CASSLVSQPLYGYTF

J gene: TRBJ2-1
V gene: TRBV7-3
clone size: few
D gene: -
CDR3 DNA: TGTGCCAGCAGCTTATCTTCGGGCGGTTACAATGAGCAGTTCTTC
CDR3 protein: CASSLSSGGYNEQFF

J gene: TRBJ2-7
V gene: TRBV15
clone size: few
D gene: TRBD1
CDR3 DNA: TGTGCCACCAGCAGAGATCGAGAGACAGGGCCCTTGGAGCAGTACTTC
CDR3 protein: CATSRDRETGPLEQYF

J gene: TRBJ2-7
V gene: TRBV6-1
clone size: few
D gene: TRBD1
CDR3 DNA: TGTGCCAGCACCATTCGAAACCGGGACAGGGGGCGCGAGCAGTACTTC
CDR3 protein: CASTIRNRDRGREQYF

J gene: TRBJ2-2
V gene: TRBV12-3/TRBV12-4
clone size: -
D gene: -
CDR3 DNA: TGTGCCAGGGTTTTGAGAGAAAAGAGTGCCGGGGAGCTGTTTTTT
CDR3 protein: CARVLREKSAGELFF

J gene: TRBJ2-7
V gene: TRBV4-2
clone size: -
D gene: -
CDR3 DNA: TGTGCCAGCAGCCCGAGCCCCCGCCTTGGGGAGCAGTACTTC
CDR3 protein: CASSPSPRLGEQYF

J gene: TRBJ2-1
V gene: TRBV12-3/TRBV12-4
clone size: -
D gene: -
CDR3 DNA: TGTGCCAGCAGCGATCGGGGTGAGCAGTTCTTC
CDR3 protein: CASSDRGEQFF

J gene: TRBJ2-3
V gene: TRBV5-1
clone size: few
D gene: TRBD2
CDR3 DNA: TGCGCCAGCAGAGAGGGGACTAGCGTTACAGATACGCAGTATTTT
CDR3 protein: CASREGTSVTDTQYF

J gene: TRBJ2-1
V gene: TRBV18
clone size: -
D gene: -
CDR3 DNA: TGTGCCAGCTCACCACTTCCGGGCCGCTCCTACAATGAGCAGTTCTTC
CDR3 protein: CASSPLPGRSYNEQFF

J gene: TRBJ1-1
V gene: TRBV7-2
clone size: many
D gene: -
CDR3 DNA: TGTGCCAGCACCCCAGGTCACAACACTGAAGCTTTCTTT
CDR3 protein: CASTPGHNTEAFF

J gene: TRBJ2-5
V gene: TRBV15
clone size: -
D gene: -
CDR3 DNA: TGTGCCACCAGCAGAGATCAGCGGTTCCAAGAGACCCAGTACTTC
CDR3 protein: CATSRDQRFQETQYF

J gene: TRBJ2-7
V gene: TRBV27
clone size: -
D gene: -
CDR3 DNA: TGTGCCAGCAGCCTAGACCGACAGAGCTACGAGCAGTACTTC
CDR3 protein: CASSLDRQSYEQYF

J gene: TRBJ2-7
V gene: TRBV5-1
clone size: -
D gene: -
CDR3 DNA: TGCGCCAGCAGCTTGGTAAGGAGCGCAGGGCCTAATTACTACGAGCAGTACTTC
CDR3 protein: CASSLVRSAGPNYYEQYF

J gene: TRBJ2-3
V gene: TRBV25-1
clone size: -
D gene: TRBD2
CDR3 DNA: TGTGCCAGCAGTCCATGGGAGCGGGGGGACACAGATACGCAGTATTTT
CDR3 protein: CASSPWERGDTDTQYF

J gene: TRBJ2-2
V gene: TRBV5-1
clone size: few
D gene: TRBD1
CDR3 DNA: TGCGCCAGCAGCTCTCGGACAGGGTTGGACACCGGGGAGCTGTTTTTT
CDR3 protein: CASSSRTGLDTGELFF

J gene: TRBJ2-7
V gene: TRBV20-1
clone size: few
D gene: TRBD2
CDR3 DNA: TGCAGTGCTATTCCCAGCGGGAATTCCTACGAGCAGTACTTC
CDR3 protein: CSAIPSGNSYEQYF

J gene: TRBJ2-5
V gene: TRBV20-1
clone size: few
D gene: -
CDR3 DNA: TGCAGTGCTAGAGATGGATTCAGGGGCCGTCAAGAGACCCAGTACTTC
CDR3 protein: CSARDGFRGRQETQYF

J gene: TRBJ1-2
V gene: TRBV6-5
clone size: few
D gene: -
CDR3 DNA: TGTGCCAGCAGTACTGCCCGGACCCTTAACTATGGCTACACCTTC
CDR3 protein: CASSTARTLNYGYTF

J gene: TRBJ2-2
V gene: TRBV7-9
clone size: few
D gene: TRBD2
CDR3 DNA: TGTGCCAGCAGTCCCGGGACTAGCGGGGTAGCCGGGGAGCTGTTTTTT
CDR3 protein: CASSPGTSGVAGELFF

J gene: TRBJ2-3
V gene: TRBV20-1
clone size: few
D gene: -
CDR3 DNA: TGCAGTGCTGTTAGGGGTGATACAGCAGATACGCAGTATTTT
CDR3 protein: CSAVRGDTADTQYF

J gene: TRBJ1-2
V gene: TRBV27
clone size: many
D gene: -
CDR3 DNA: TGTGCCAGCAGGGTAAGCCTGGGCGGCTACACCTTC
CDR3 protein: CASRVSLGGYTF

J gene: TRBJ2-1
V gene: TRBV5-1
clone size: many
D gene: TRBD2
CDR3 DNA: TGCGCCAGCAGCATATCTAGCGGGGCGGGTGAGCAGTTCTTC
CDR3 protein: CASSISSGAGEQFF

J gene: TRBJ2-6
V gene: TRBV5-1
clone size: few
D gene: -
CDR3 DNA: TGCGCCAGCAGCTTGATCGAGGGCTCTGGGGCCAACGTCCTGACTTTC
CDR3 protein: CASSLIEGSGANVLTF

J gene: TRBJ2-1
V gene: TRBV28
clone size: many
D gene: TRBD1
CDR3 DNA: TGTGCCAGCAGTTTAGAAGGACAGGGGGCGAGGGGAAATGAGCAGTTCTTC
CDR3 protein: CASSLEGQGARGNEQFF

J gene: TRBJ2-7
V gene: TRBV2
clone size: few
D gene: -
CDR3 DNA: TGTGCCAGCAGTGATGGCGGAGCCCCCTACGAGCAGTACTTC
CDR3 protein: CASSDGGAPYEQYF

J gene: TRBJ2-7
V gene: TRBV29-1
clone size: few
D gene: -
CDR3 DNA: TGCAGCGTTGAAGCAGGGTCCCCCTACGAGCAGTACTTC
CDR3 protein: CSVEAGSPYEQYF

J gene: TRBJ2-7
V gene: TRBV28
clone size: -
D gene: -
CDR3 DNA: TGTGCCAGCAGTCTCTCAGGGAAGGTCGAGCAGTACTTC
CDR3 protein: CASSLSGKVEQYF

J gene: TRBJ1-2
V gene: TRBV6-5
clone size: few
D gene: -
CDR3 DNA: TGTGCCAGCAGTTACTCCGGGCGCGGCTACACCTTC
CDR3 protein: CASSYSGRGYTF

J gene: TRBJ1-4
V gene: TRBV18
clone size: few
D gene: TRBD1
CDR3 DNA: TGTGCCAGCTCACCGCAATCCGGGACAGGGGTGTTTTTT
CDR3 protein: CASSPQSGTGVFF

J gene: TRBJ2-7
V gene: TRBV5-5
clone size: -
D gene: -
CDR3 DNA: TGTGCCAGCAGCTTGTCAGTGGGAGAGCAGTACTTC
CDR3 protein: CASSLSVGEQYF

J gene: TRBJ1-2
V gene: TRBV7-2
clone size: once
D gene: -
CDR3 DNA: TGTGCCAGCAGCTTAGTCGCAGGAGGCGGCTACACCTTC
CDR3 protein: CASSLVAGGGYTF

J gene: TRBJ2-2
V gene: TRBV7-9
clone size: -
D gene: -
CDR3 DNA: TGTGCCAGCAGCTTAGGGTCCGCCTCCACCGGGGAGCTGTTTTTT
CDR3 protein: CASSLGSASTGELFF

J gene: TRBJ2-2
V gene: TRBV3-1
clone size: -
D gene: TRBD2
CDR3 DNA: TGTGCCAGCAGCCTACACAGGACTAGGAACACCGGGGAGCTGTTTTTT
CDR3 protein: CASSLHRTRNTGELFF

J gene: TRBJ2-5
V gene: TRBV29-1
clone size: -
D gene: TRBD2
CDR3 DNA: TGCAGCGTTGTGAGGACTAGCGGGAGGGCCCGGAAGACCCAGTACTTC
CDR3 protein: CSVVRTSGRARKTQYF

J gene: TRBJ2-1
V gene: TRBV5-1
clone size: once
D gene: -
CDR3 DNA: TGCGCCAGCAGCTTGGCCGGGCGCATCACTTACAATGAGCAGTTCTTC
CDR3 protein: CASSLAGRITYNEQFF

J gene: TRBJ1-1
V gene: TRBV14
clone size: many
D gene: -
CDR3 DNA: TGTGCCAGCAGCCAAGCAGGGATGAACACTGAAGCTTTCTTT
CDR3 protein: CASSQAGMNTEAFF

J gene: TRBJ2-2
V gene: TRBV28
clone size: -
D gene: -
CDR3 DNA: TGTGCCAGCAGTGGAGGGGTAGGGGTAAACACCGGGGAGCTGTTTTTT
CDR3 protein: CASSGGVGVNTGELFF

J gene: TRBJ1-5
V gene: TRBV6-6
clone size: -
D gene: -
CDR3 DNA: TGTGCCAGCAGTTACTTGGGCAATCAGCCCCAGCATTTT
CDR3 protein: CASSYLGNQPQHF

J gene: TRBJ2-7
V gene: TRBV29-1
clone size: -
D gene: TRBD2
CDR3 DNA: TGCAGCGCCGGTAGCGGGAGGGCCCTCTACGAGCAGTACTTC
CDR3 protein: CSAGSGRALYEQYF

J gene: TRBJ1-2
V gene: TRBV7-6
clone size: -
D gene: -
CDR3 DNA: TGTGCCAGCAGCCTACGCCGGGACGGAAGAGATGGCTACACCTTC
CDR3 protein: CASSLRRDGRDGYTF

J gene: TRBJ2-7
V gene: TRBV28
clone size: -
D gene: -
CDR3 DNA: TGTGCCAGCAGTTTAGGCGGAGGGCCCTCCGAGCAGTACTTC
CDR3 protein: CASSLGGGPSEQYF

J gene: TRBJ1-2
V gene: TRBV6-1
clone size: few
D gene: TRBD1
CDR3 DNA: TGTGCCAGCAGACGGGACAGGGTGGGCTATGGCTACACCTTC
CDR3 protein: CASRRDRVGYGYTF

J gene: TRBJ1-3
V gene: TRBV28
clone size: many
D gene: TRBD1
CDR3 DNA: TGTGCCAGCAGTTTTCCGGGACAGGGAAACACCATATATTTT
CDR3 protein: CASSFPGQGNTIYF

J gene: TRBJ2-7
V gene: TRBV5-5
clone size: few
D gene: -
CDR3 DNA: TGTGCCAGCAGCTTAGGACAGCACTACGAGCAGTACTTC
CDR3 protein: CASSLGQHYEQYF

J gene: TRBJ2-5
V gene: TRBV6-5
clone size: -
D gene: -
CDR3 DNA: TGTGCCAGCAGTTACGGAACAGGGGAGGTAGAGACCCAGTACTTC
CDR3 protein: CASSYGTGEVETQYF

J gene: TRBJ1-2
V gene: TRBV9
clone size: -
D gene: -
CDR3 DNA: TGTGCCAGCAGCGCACAGGGTGCCCTCGTCTATGGCTACACCTTC
CDR3 protein: CASSAQGALVYGYTF

J gene: TRBJ1-5
V gene: TRBV20-1
clone size: few
D gene: -
CDR3 DNA: TGCAGTGCTAGGAAGGATATGGATCAGCCCCAGCATTTT
CDR3 protein: CSARKDMDQPQHF

J gene: TRBJ1-2
V gene: TRBV9
clone size: -
D gene: TRBD1
CDR3 DNA: TGTGCCAGCAGCGCCGAAGGGGGCGCGGATGGCTACACCTTC
CDR3 protein: CASSAEGGADGYTF

J gene: TRBJ2-2
V gene: TRBV10-3
clone size: -
D gene: -
CDR3 DNA: TGTGCCACTCGAGGGGGATACGGGGAGCTGTTTTTT
CDR3 protein: CATRGGYGELFF

J gene: TRBJ2-2
V gene: TRBV7-9
clone size: -
D gene: -
CDR3 DNA: TGTGCCAGCAGCTTAGCGGCTGGCGGGACTAACACCGGGGAGCTGTTTTTT
CDR3 protein: CASSLAAGGTNTGELFF

J gene: TRBJ2-7
V gene: TRBV7-9
clone size: few
D gene: TRBD1
CDR3 DNA: TGTGCCAGCAACCTGAACAGGGACAGGGATCACGAGCAGTACTTC
CDR3 protein: CASNLNRDRDHEQYF